The entry below describes one TCR beta chain. Germline-derived CDR1 and CDR2 are MNHNY and SVGAGI (reference sequence). V was clipped by 10 bases and J by 6 bases; unmatched bases: 8. There are 13 residues in the CDR3. The sample originates from a study of blood T cell repertoires in COVID-19. Across the study: Researchers got acute and convalescent COVID-19 samples from the United States, Italy and Spain.

The authors' processing: Quantification of nucleated cells was approximated via reference gene primer amplification. TCRdb's copy holds only in-frame clones and misses some; the assay was immunoSEQ multiplex PCR. V, J and clone size are taken as reported in that table, and D and trimming were inferred from the DNA itself. The sample has about 40,000 clones; about 88% are singletons. The material sequenced was peripheral blood. The clonotype originates from a man between 60 and 70 years old with active COVID-19. The chain uses TRBV6-6 and TRBJ1-2; 10 positions agree with TRBD1. CDR3 sequence reads: CATGTGVSDGYTF. CDR3 DNA sequence: TGTGCCACTGGGACAGGGGTGTCGGATGGCTACACCTTC.